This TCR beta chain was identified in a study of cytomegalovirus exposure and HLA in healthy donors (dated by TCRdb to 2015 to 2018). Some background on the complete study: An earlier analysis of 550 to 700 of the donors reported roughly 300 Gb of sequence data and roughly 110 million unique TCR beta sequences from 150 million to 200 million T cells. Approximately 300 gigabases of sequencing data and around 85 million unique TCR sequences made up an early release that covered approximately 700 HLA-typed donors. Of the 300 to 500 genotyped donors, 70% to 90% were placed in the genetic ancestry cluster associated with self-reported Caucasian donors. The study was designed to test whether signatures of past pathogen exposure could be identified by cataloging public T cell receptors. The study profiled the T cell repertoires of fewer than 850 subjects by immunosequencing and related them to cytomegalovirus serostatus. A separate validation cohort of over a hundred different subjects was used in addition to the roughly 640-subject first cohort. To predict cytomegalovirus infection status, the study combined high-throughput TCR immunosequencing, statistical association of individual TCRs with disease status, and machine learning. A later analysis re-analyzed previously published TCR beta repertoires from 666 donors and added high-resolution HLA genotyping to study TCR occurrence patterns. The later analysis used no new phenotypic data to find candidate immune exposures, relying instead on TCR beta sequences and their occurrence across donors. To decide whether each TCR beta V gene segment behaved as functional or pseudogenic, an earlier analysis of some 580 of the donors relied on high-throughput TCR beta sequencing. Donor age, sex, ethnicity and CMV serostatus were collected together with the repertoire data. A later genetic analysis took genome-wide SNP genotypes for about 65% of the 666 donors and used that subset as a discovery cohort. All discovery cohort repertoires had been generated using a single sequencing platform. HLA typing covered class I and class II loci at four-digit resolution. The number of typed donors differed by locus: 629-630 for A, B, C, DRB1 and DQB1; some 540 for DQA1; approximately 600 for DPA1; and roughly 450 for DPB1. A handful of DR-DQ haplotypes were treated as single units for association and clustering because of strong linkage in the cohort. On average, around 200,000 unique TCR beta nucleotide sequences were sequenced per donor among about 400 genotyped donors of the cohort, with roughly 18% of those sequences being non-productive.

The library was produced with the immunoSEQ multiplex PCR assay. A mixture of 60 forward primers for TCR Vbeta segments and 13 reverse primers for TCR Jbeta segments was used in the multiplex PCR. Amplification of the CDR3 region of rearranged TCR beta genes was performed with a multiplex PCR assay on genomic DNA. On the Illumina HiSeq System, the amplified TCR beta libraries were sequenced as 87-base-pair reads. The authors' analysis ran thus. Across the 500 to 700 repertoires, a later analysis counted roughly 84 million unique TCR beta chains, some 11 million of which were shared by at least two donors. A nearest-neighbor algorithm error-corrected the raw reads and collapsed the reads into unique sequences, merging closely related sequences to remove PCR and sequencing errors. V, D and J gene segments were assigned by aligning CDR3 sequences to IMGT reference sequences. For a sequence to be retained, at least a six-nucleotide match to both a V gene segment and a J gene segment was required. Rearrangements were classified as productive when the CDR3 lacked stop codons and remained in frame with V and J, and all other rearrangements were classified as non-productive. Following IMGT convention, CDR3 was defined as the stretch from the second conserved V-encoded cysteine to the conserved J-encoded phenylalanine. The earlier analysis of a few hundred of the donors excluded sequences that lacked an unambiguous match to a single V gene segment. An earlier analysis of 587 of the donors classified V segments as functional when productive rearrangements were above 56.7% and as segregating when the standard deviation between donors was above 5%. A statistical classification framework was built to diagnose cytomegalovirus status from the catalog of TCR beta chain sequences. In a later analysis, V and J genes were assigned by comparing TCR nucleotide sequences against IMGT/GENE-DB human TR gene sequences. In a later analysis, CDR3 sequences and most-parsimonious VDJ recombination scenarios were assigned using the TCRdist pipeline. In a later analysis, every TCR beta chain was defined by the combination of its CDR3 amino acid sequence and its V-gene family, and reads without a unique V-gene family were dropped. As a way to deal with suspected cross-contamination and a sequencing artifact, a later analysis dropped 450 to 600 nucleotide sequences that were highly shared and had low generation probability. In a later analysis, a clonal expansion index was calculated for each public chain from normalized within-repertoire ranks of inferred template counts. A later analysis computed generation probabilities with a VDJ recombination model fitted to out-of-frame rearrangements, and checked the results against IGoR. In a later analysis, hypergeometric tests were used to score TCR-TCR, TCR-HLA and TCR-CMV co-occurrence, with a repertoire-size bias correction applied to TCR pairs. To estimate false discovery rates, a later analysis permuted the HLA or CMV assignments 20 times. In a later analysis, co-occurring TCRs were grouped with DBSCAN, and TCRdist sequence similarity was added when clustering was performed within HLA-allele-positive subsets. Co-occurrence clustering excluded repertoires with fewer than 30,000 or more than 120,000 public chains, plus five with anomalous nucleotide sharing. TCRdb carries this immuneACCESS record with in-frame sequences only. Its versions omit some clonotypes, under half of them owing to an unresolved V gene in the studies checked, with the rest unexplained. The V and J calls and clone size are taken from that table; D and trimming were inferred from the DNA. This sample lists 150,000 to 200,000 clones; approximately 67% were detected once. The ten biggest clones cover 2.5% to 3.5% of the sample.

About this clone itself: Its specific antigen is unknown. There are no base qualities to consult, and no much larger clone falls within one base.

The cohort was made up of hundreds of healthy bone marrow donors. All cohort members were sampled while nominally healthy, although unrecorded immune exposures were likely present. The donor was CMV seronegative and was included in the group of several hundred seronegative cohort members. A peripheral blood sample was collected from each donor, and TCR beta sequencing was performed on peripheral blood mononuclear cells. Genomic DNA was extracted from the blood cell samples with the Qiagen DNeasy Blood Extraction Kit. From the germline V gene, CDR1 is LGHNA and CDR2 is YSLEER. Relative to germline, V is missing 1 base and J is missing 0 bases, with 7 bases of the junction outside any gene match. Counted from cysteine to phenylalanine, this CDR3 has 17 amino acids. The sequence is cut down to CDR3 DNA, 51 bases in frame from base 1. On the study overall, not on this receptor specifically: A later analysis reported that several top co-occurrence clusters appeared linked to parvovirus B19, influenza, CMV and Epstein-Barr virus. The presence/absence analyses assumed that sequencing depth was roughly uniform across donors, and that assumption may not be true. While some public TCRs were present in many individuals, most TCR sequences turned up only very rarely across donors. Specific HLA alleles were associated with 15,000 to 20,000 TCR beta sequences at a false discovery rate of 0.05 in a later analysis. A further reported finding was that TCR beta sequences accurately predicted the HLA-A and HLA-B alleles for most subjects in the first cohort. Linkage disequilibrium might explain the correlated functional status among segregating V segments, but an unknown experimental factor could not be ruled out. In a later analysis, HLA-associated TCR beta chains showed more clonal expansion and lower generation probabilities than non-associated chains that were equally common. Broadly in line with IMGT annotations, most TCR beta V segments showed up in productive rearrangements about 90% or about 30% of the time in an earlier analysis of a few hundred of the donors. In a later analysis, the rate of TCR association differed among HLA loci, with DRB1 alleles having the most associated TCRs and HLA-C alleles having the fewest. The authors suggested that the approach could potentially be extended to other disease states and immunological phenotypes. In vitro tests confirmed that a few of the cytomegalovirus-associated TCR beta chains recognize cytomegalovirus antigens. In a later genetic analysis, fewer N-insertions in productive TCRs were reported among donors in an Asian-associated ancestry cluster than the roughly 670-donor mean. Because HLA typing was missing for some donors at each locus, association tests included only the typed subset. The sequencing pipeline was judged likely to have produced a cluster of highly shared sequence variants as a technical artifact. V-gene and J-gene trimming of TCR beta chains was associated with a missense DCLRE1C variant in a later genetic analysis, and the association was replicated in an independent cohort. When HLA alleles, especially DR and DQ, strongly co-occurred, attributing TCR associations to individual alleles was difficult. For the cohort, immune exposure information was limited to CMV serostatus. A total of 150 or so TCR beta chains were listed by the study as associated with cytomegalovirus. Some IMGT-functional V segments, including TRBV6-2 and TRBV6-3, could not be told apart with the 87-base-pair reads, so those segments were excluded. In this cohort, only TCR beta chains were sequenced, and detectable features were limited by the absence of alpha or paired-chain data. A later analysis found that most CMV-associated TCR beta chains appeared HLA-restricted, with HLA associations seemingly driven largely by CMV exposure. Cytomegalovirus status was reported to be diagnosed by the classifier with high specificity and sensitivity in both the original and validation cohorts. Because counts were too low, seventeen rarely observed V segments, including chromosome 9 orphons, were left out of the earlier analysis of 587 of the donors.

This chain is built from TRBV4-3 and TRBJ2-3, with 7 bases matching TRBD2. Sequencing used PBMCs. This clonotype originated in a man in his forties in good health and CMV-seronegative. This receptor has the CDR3 CASSQGASGSSTDTQYF. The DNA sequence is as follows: TGCGCCAGCAGCCAAGGGGCTAGCGGCTCTAGCACAGATACGCAGTATTTT.